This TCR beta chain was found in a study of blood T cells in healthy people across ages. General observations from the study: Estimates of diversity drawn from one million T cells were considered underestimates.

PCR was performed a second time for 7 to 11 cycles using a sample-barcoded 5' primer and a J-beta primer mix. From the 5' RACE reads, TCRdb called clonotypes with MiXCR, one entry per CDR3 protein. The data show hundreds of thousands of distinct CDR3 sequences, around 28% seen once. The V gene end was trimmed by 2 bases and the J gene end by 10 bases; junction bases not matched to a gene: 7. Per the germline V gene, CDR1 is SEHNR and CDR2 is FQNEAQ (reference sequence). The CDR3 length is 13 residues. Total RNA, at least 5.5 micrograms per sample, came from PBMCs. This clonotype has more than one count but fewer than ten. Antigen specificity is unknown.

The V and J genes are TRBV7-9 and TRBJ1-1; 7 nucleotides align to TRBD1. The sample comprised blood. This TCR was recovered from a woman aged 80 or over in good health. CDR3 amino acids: CASSLPQGPGAFF. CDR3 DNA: TGTGCCAGCAGCTTACCACAGGGGCCCGGAGCTTTCTTT.